These 8 T cell receptor beta chains were all obtained from the same sample, sequenced in a study of T-cell reconstitution after alpha-beta-depleted transplantation in children. This sample's TCRbeta library carried unique molecular identifier barcodes. Using its own MiXCR run on the PCR reads, TCRdb lists one record per CDR3 protein. The sample records about 110,000 distinct CDR3 sequences, about 6% being singletons. The sequencing here drew on PBMCs, mostly from graft donor cells, taken 360 days after TCRalphabeta/CD19-depleted stem cell transplant. The receptors were gathered from a male patient aged 2-10 years who had a stem cell transplant for acute lymphoblastic leukemia, so the T cells may come from the graft donor.

This clonotype has at least ten counts. This chain uses TRBV7-9 with TRBJ2-3, with TRBD1 matching over 8 bases. The CDR3 loop spans 15 amino acids. Germline assignment: CDR1 SEHNR and CDR2 FQNEAQ (reference sequence). Trimming took 1 base from V and 4 from J; bases not matched to a gene: 4. CDR3 in DNA: TGTGCCAGCAGCTTAGGGACAGGGCGCGCAGATACGCAGTATTTT. Translating gives CASSLGTGRADTQYF.

This clonotype was seen at least ten times. The chain employs TRBV10-3 and TRBJ2-5; tentatively, D is TRBD2 (5 bases). V was trimmed by 6 bases and J by 0 bases, leaving 14 bases between them. The CDR3 totals 15 residues. Germline CDR1 reads ENHRY; CDR2 reads SYGVKD. This CDR3 is CAISGVPSYQETQYF. In DNA, the CDR3 is TGTGCCATCAGCGGGGTACCCTCCTACCAAGAGACCCAGTACTTC.

This clonotype was detected only a few times. J is TRBJ2-1 and V is TRBV27, with TRBD2 as a possible D gene (7 bases). The V and J ends lost 2 bases and 8 bases respectively, with 16 bases between them. Germline loops: CDR1 MNHEY, CDR2 SMNVEV (reference sequence). The CDR3 length is 15 residues. CDR3 sequence reads: CASSLTGGHLDEQFF. Here the CDR3 DNA reads TGTGCCAGCAGTTTAACCGGGGGGCATCTCGATGAGCAGTTCTTC.

V is TRBV28 and J is TRBJ1-2; TRBD1 agrees at 10 bases. V lost 6 bases, J lost 3 bases, and 16 bases stayed unmatched. Germline V gene sequence: CDR1 MDHEN, CDR2 SYDVKM. The length of the CDR3 is 18 residues. The CDR3 here is CASSLLTVGDRGDYGYTF. The CDR3 DNA sequence: TGTGCCAGCAGCCTCCTGACAGTAGGGGACAGGGGAGACTATGGCTACACCTTC.

This clonotype has a count of ten or more. The genes are TRBV9 and TRBJ1-2, with no clear D. This CDR3 spans 11 amino acids. The V end was cut by 3 bases, the J end by 8 bases, with 8 bases between. Germline CDR1 is SGDLS and CDR2 is YYNGEE. DNA of the CDR3: TGTGCCAGCAGCGCCGCCTGGGGCTACACCTTC. The encoded protein is CASSAAWGYTF.

The sample holds many counts of this clonotype. The chain links TRBV28 to TRBJ1-4; D ambiguous. This CDR3 is built from 16 residues. Germline CDR1 MDHEN, CDR2 SYDVKM. The germline V and J ends were trimmed by 5 bases and 6 bases, with 19 bases remaining between them. The CDR3 spells CASSDRPLERDEKLFF. Written as DNA, the CDR3 is TGTGCCAGCAGTGACCGGCCCCTTGAAAGAGATGAAAAACTGTTTTTT.

This clonotype was counted at least ten times. This chain links TRBV11-2 with TRBJ2-3, with D tentatively TRBD2 (6 bases). Germline V gene sequence: CDR1 SGHAT, CDR2 FQNNGV. The CDR3 is 16 residues long. Trimming took 0 bases from V and 1 from J, leaving 11 bases between them. The CDR3 spells CASSLEGGGGTDTQYF. CDR3 nucleotides: TGTGCCAGCAGCTTAGAAGGCGGCGGGGGCACAGATACGCAGTATTTT.

Only a few counts were recorded for this clonotype. The chain recombines TRBV12-5 with TRBJ2-3, with D possibly matching TRBD1 (6 bases). CDR3 length: 13 residues. CDR1 and CDR2 (germline): LGHNT, FRNRAP. V lost 6 bases, J lost 3 bases, and 10 bases lay in between. In DNA form, the CDR3 reads TGTGCTAGTGGAGGGGGTGTGACAGATACGCAGTATTTT. As protein: CASGGGVTDTQYF.